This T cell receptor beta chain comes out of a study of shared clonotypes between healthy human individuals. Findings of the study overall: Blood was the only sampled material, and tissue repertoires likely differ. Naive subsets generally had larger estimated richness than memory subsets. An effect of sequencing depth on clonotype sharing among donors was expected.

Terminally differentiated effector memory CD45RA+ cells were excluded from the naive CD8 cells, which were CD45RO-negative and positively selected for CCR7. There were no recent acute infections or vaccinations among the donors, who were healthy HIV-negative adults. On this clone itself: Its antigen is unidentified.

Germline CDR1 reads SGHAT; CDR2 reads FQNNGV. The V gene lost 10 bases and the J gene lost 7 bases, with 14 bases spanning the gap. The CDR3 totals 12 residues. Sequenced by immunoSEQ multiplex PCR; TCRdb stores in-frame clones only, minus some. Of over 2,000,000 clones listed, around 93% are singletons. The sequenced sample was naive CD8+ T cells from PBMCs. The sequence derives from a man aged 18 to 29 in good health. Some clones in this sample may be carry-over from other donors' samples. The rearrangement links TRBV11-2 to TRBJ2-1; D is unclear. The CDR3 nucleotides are TGTGCCACCCCAGGCCTGGGGAATGAGCAGTTCTTC. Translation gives CATPGLGNEQFF.